Listed here are 15 T cell receptor beta chains from one sample, sequenced in a study of shared clonotypes between healthy human individuals. Clones were read by immunoSEQ multiplex PCR, and TCRdb kept only the in-frame ones, dropping some. This table holds 950,000 to 1,300,000 clones, 65% to 75% found once. The sample consisted of memory CD4+ T cells sorted from blood. This sample's subset: CD45RA-negative fraction. The receptors here all came from a man between 18 and 29 years old in good health.

The chain employs TRBV5-4 and TRBJ2-7, with D possibly TRBD2 on 6 matching bases. The CDR3 is 16 amino acids. The germline V gene has CDR1 SGHNT and CDR2 YYREEE (reference sequence). Trimming took 3 bases from V and 6 from J, leaving 22 bases between them. Here the CDR3 DNA reads TGTGCCAGCAGCTCCCCGGCCACGCTAGCGAGCCCCGAGCAGTACTTC. This gives the protein CASSSPATLASPEQYF.

In this sample, this clone turned up a few times. The chain couples TRBV2 to TRBJ1-2; possible D gene TRBD1, 5 bases. This CDR3 has 15 residues. In germline, CDR1 is SNHLY, CDR2 FYNNEI. V shed 7 bases and J shed 5 bases, with 20 bases lying between them. The CDR3 nucleotides read TGTGCCAGCACCCTAGACGGGGGGACGGGGTATGGCTACACCTTC. Residues: CASTLDGGTGYGYTF.

The chain couples TRBV6-1 to TRBJ2-7; 9 bases align to TRBD1. The CDR3 length is 14 residues. V was pared by 5 bases and J by 2 bases, with 4 bases of the junction left unmatched. The germline V gene encodes CDR1 MNHNS and CDR2 SASEGT. As DNA, the CDR3 is TGTGCCAGCAGTAGTGGACAGGGGCCCTACGAGCAGTACTTC. Translating it yields CASSSGQGPYEQYF.

This clone was recorded only once. The rearrangement joins TRBV10-3 to TRBJ1-2, with D possibly matching TRBD1 (6 bases). CDR3 length: 12 amino acids. CDR1 ENHRY and CDR2 SYGVKD come from the germline V gene. Deletions cut 6 bases from V and 2 bases from J, with 7 bases between. CDR3 in DNA: TGTGCCATCAGCCAGGGGAACTATGGCTACACCTTC. It is translated as CAISQGNYGYTF.

This chain links TRBV30 with TRBJ2-2, with unresolved D. The CDR3 covers 11 residues. Per germline, CDR1 GTSNPN and CDR2 SVGIG (reference sequence). The CDR3 region is CGGANTGELFF. The CDR3 coding sequence is TGTGGCGGCGCGAACACCGGGGAGCTGTTTTTT. The full variable domain, rest sourced from reference TRBV30 and TRBJ2-2, is SQTIHQWPATLVQPVGSPLSLECTVEGTSNPNLYWYRQAAGRGLQLLFYSVGIGQISSEVPQNLSASRPQDRQFILSSKKLLLSDSGFYLCGGANTGELFFGEGSRLTVL.

For this clone: This same CDR3 is encoded by further DNA sequences in the sample. The chain combines TRBV5-1 with TRBJ1-1; a possible D gene is TRBD1 (6 bases). The V and J ends lost 2 bases and 4 bases respectively, with 9 bases between them. The length of the CDR3 is 13 residues. Germline-derived CDR1 and CDR2 are SGHRS and YFSETQ. CDR3 DNA sequence: TGCGCCAGCAGCTTAGAAGGGGGCACTGAAGCTTTCTTT. It encodes CASSLEGGTEAFF.

This chain connects TRBV5-6 to TRBJ1-2, with 7 bases fitting TRBD1. The CDR3 contains 12 residues. Trimming at V came to 4 bases and at J to 12 bases, leaving 9 bases not matched to a gene. Germline lookup yields CDR1 SGHDT and CDR2 YYEEEE. CDR3 sequence: CASSRDQTGNTF. CDR3 bases: TGTGCCAGCAGCCGAGACCAGACAGGGAACACCTTC.

The table lists this clone with a few counts. The chain combines TRBV19 with TRBJ2-4, with D maybe TRBD1 (7 bases). The CDR3 runs 16 residues. The germline gives CDR1 LNHDA, CDR2 SQIVND (reference sequence). V gave up 0 bases and J gave up 4 bases, with 13 bases separating them. The CDR3 coding sequence is TGTGCCAGTAGTATAGAGGCAGGGGGGTCTAAAAACATTCAGTACTTC. Protein product: CASSIEAGGSKNIQYF.

The gene calls are TRBV29-1 and TRBJ1-4; TRBD1 might be the D (5 bases). This CDR3 comprises 12 residues. Germline lookup yields CDR1 SQVTM and CDR2 ANQGSEA. The ends were cut back, 6 bases at V and 8 bases at J, with 13 bases in the middle. CDR3 nucleotides: TGCAGCGTGAGGCCCGGGGGAGAAAAACTGTTTTTT. This sequence encodes CSVRPGGEKLFF.

This clone was observed a handful of times. The chain combines TRBV19 with TRBJ2-2; D may be TRBD1 or TRBD2 (5 bases each). Trimming took 8 bases from V and 4 from J, leaving 11 bases between them. The V gene's germline CDR1 is LNHDA and CDR2 SQIVND (reference sequence). The CDR3 contains 13 residues. For the CDR3, the DNA is TGTGCCAGTCTAAAGGGGACCACCGGGGAGCTGTTTTTT. It yields the protein CASLKGTTGELFF.

On this clone itself: A much larger clone lies one base from this, so it may be a read error. This sample includes further DNA sequences coding for the same CDR3. The J gene is TRBJ2-7, the V gene TRBV5-4, with 11 bases that match TRBD1. J gave up 2 bases and V 4 bases, and 2 bases lay outside the gene matches. This CDR3 is built from 14 residues. The germline V gene encodes CDR1 SGHNT and CDR2 YYREEE (reference sequence). The CDR3 DNA reads as TGTGCCAGCAGCCGGGGACAGGGGGCCTACGAGCAGTACTTC. The encoded protein is CASSRGQGAYEQYF. Based on the CDR3 plus reference TRBV5-4 and TRBJ2-7, the full variable domain is ETGVTQSPTHLIKTRGQQVTLRCSSQSGHNTVSWYQQALGQGPQFIFQYYREEENGRGNFPPRFSGLQFPNYSSELNVNALELDDSALYLCASSRGQGAYEQYFGPGTRLTVT.

This clone is a singleton in its sample. V and J are TRBV5-8 and TRBJ2-5; 15 bases agree with TRBD2. V lost 5 bases, J lost 4 bases, and 9 bases stayed unmatched. The germline V gene encodes CDR1 SGHTS and CDR2 YDEGEE. The CDR3 runs to 17 residues. The DNA for the CDR3 is TGTGCCAGCAGTTCAGGACTAGCGGGAGGGCCGGGAGAGACCCAGTACTTC. It specifies CASSSGLAGGPGETQYF. Based on the CDR3 plus reference TRBV5-8 and TRBJ2-5, the full variable domain is EAGVTQSPTHLIKTRGQQATLRCSPISGHTSVYWYQQALGLGLQFLLWYDEGEERNRGNFPPRFSGRQFPNYSSELNVNALELEDSALYLCASSSGLAGGPGETQYFGPGTRLLVL.

The chain uses TRBV5-1 and TRBJ1-2; D is uncertain. The CDR3 contains 13 residues. V lost 0 bases to trimming and J lost 10 bases, with 13 bases between them. Germline values: CDR1 SGHRS, CDR2 YFSETQ. The CDR3 spells CASSLVAGLAYTF. The CDR3 DNA reads TGCGCCAGCAGCTTGGTGGCAGGACTTGCCTACACCTTC.

This chain uses TRBV5-5 with TRBJ2-7; maybe TRBD2 (6 bases). Germline assignment: CDR1 SGHKS and CDR2 YYEKEE (reference sequence). V gave up 0 bases and J gave up 5 bases, with 9 bases separating them. The CDR3 extends over 13 amino acids. CDR3 residues: CASSLGTTNEQYF. The CDR3 DNA is TGTGCCAGCAGCTTGGGGACTACCAACGAGCAGTACTTC.

The genes are TRBV2 and TRBJ1-2, with D unresolved. V dropped 3 bases and J dropped 3 bases, with 11 bases sitting between them. Germline V gives CDR1 SNHLY, CDR2 FYNNEI. This CDR3 has 14 residues. CDR3 DNA sequence: TGTGCCAGCAGTGAGGCGGACCGCTACTATGGCTACACCTTC. It yields the protein CASSEADRYYGYTF. The full variable domain, rest sourced from reference TRBV2 and TRBJ1-2, is EPEVTQTPSHQVTQMGQEVILRCVPISNHLYFYWYRQILGQKVEFLVSFYNNEISEKSEIFDDQFSVERPDGSNFTLKIRSTKLEDSAMYFCASSEADRYYGYTFGSGTRLTVV.